This T cell receptor beta chain is drawn from a study of CD8+CD57+ T cells in acquired aplastic anemia. Study context: 3.2 ug was the average amount of DNA from sorted CD4+ and CD8+ cells.

In patients chosen for sequencing, flow cytometry had shown CD8+CD57+ cell expansion. Therapy had not been given to patients before blood sampling. This clonotype came up many times. CDR3 and TCR beta VDJ profiling relied on genomic DNA as the template. Each CDR3 protein gets one entry after TCRdb re-called the reads with MiXCR. The profile covers about 220,000 distinct CDR3 sequences, with more than 45% appearing a single time and 6.5% to 8% taken by the ten largest. The CDR3 loop spans 16 amino acids. The V gene lost 7 bases and the J gene lost 5 bases, with 21 bases spanning the gap. The germline V gene has CDR1 LNHDA and CDR2 SQIVND (reference sequence).

Sequenced sample: sorted CD4+, CD8+, or CD8+CD57+ T cells (not recorded which) from PBMCs. This chain connects TRBV19 to TRBJ1-5; no firm D call. This clonotype was obtained from a human donor with aplastic anemia. The CDR3 coding sequence is TGTGCCAGTACTGTAACTTACAGCCAGGTAGATCAGCCCCAGCATTTT. It is translated as CASTVTYSQVDQPQHF.